This section outlines one T cell receptor (beta chain) sequence together with its context. The CDR3 has 13 amino acids. The V and J ends lost 4 bases and 5 bases, in that order; junction bases with no gene match: 1. Germline V gene data show CDR1 as SGHDT and CDR2 as YYEEEE. Authors' analysis steps: Reference gene primer amplification gave estimated nucleated cell counts. Profiling relied on immunoSEQ multiplex PCR, and the TCRdb table lists in-frame clones only, not all of them. D and trimming were read from the DNA, whereas the V and J calls and clone size are those reported in that table. The sample lists about 40,000 clones; 60% to 85% were seen once. The data were taken from a study of blood T cell repertoires in COVID-19. In the study overall: PBMCs, B-cell-depleted T cells, or T cells were the source of the cDNA or gDNA that made up the material.

The receptor was derived from a woman of 80 years or more with acute or convalescent COVID-19. Input material: peripheral blood. This rearrangement joins TRBV5-6 to TRBJ2-7, with TRBD2 matching 12 bases. CDR3 in amino acids: CASSPSGRDEQYF. As DNA, the CDR3 is TGTGCCAGCAGCCCTAGCGGGAGGGACGAGCAGTACTTC.